This T cell receptor beta chain was identified during a study of cytotoxic CD8 clonotypes in ibrutinib-treated CLL. About the research overall: Partial responders approximately 25, complete 2; approximately twelve progressed and around 15 stayed in remission by median about 5.5 years.

The V and J ends lost 6 bases and 5 bases, in that order; junction bases with no gene match: 4. CDR3 size: 14 residues. Germline assignment: CDR1 SGHTA and CDR2 FQGNSA. Only in-frame clones appear in the TCRdb table, and some are missing; sequencing was by immunoSEQ multiplex PCR. The sample includes about 300,000 clones, 76% of them seen just once. The rearrangement uses TRBV7-2 and TRBJ2-3; 11 positions agree with TRBD1. The sample here was PBMCs, taken at disease progression, from a patient treated with ibrutinib. This TCR derives from a human donor with chronic lymphocytic leukemia. The CDR3 DNA reads TGTGCCAGCAGAACGGGACAGGGGGGAGATACGCAGTATTTT. It is translated as CASRTGQGGDTQYF.